This TCR beta chain appears in the sequencing data of a study of T cells in Graves' hyperthyroidism and ophthalmopathy. General observations from the study: Model-based prediction identified ophthalmopathy a median roughly six months prior to its onset.

There were TCR beta CDR3 regions amplified from RNA transcripts. The HTBI primer set served for first-round RT-PCR of the TCR CDR3. Each CDR3 protein is one row after TCRdb ran MiXCR on the multiplex PCR reads. Of some 760,000 distinct CDR3 sequences listed, less than 15% are singletons. To note about this clonotype: Its specificity is not known.

Clinical symptoms, serum thyroxine and TRAb, thyroid ultrasound and orbital computed tomography together formed the diagnostic basis. Per germline, CDR1 MNHEY and CDR2 SVGEGT. V dropped 4 bases and J dropped 8 bases, with 9 bases sitting between them. The CDR3 has 12 residues. The genes are TRBV6-2 or TRBV6-3 and TRBJ2-1; D ambiguous. The material sequenced was blood. This clonotype was sampled from a young woman with Graves' hyperthyroidism. CDR3 in amino acids: CASSLRYDEQFF. In DNA form, the CDR3 reads TGTGCCAGCAGTTTGCGGTACGATGAGCAGTTCTTC.